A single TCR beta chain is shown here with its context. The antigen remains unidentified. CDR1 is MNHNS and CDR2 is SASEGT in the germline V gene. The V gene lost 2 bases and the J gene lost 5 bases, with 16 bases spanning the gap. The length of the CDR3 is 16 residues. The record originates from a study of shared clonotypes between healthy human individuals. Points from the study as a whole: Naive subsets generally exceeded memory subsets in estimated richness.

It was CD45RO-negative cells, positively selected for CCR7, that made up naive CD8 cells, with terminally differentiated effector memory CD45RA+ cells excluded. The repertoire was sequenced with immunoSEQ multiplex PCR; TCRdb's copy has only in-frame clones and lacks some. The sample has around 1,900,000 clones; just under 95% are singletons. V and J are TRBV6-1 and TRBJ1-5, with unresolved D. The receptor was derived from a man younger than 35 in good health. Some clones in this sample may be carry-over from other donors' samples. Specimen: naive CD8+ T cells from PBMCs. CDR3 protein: CASSEYGGRPDQPQHF. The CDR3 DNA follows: TGTGCCAGCAGTGAATATGGTGGCAGGCCTGATCAGCCCCAGCATTTT.